This entry features one T cell receptor (beta chain) sequence. J lost 3 bases, V lost 5 bases, and 7 bases had no gene match. This CDR3 is built from 16 residues. CDR1 and CDR2 (germline): KGHSH, LQKENI. The record originates from a study of blood T cell repertoires in COVID-19. About the research overall: Italy, Spain and the United States were the sources of the convalescent and acute COVID-19 samples. PBMCs, B-cell-depleted T cells, or T cells provided the cDNA or gDNA that made up the material.

Original handling: Researchers report that nucleated cell counts were estimated from reference gene primer amplification. Only in-frame clones appear in the TCRdb table, and some are missing; sequencing was by immunoSEQ multiplex PCR. The DNA gave D and trimming, while V, J and clone size come from that table. The sample has under 150,000 clones, less than 80% seen once. This receptor was identified in a woman at least 80 years old with active or convalescent COVID-19. The specimen sequenced was peripheral blood. The V call is TRBV18, the J call TRBJ2-6; 7 nucleotides match TRBD1. The CDR3 loop reads CASSNLGGLGANVLTF. The CDR3, as DNA: TGTGCCAGCTCAAACCTAGGGGGCCTTGGGGCCAACGTCCTGACTTTC.